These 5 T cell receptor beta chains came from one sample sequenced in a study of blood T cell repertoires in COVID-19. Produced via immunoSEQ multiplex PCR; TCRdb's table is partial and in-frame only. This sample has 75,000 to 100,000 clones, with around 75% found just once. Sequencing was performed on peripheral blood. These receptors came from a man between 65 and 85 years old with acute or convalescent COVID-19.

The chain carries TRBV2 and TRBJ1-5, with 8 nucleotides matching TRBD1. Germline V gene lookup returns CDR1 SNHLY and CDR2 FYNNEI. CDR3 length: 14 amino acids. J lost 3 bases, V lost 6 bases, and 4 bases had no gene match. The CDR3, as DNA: TGTGCCAGCAGGGACAGGGCGGCCAATCAGCCCCAGCATTTT. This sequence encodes CASRDRAANQPQHF.

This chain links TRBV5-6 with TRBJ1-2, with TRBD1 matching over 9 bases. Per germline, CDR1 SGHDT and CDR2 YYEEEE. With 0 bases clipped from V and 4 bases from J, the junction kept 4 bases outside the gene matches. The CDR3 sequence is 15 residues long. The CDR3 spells CASSLADRGGYGYTF. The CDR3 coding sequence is TGTGCCAGCAGCTTGGCCGACAGGGGGGGCTATGGCTACACCTTC.

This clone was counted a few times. The CDR3 sequence: CASSRIGSSGNSPLHF. The CDR3 nucleotides read TGTGCCAGCAGCCGAATCGGGTCCTCCGGGAATTCACCCCTCCACTTT. The chain uses TRBV25-1 and TRBJ1-6; no reliable D call. The CDR3 covers 16 residues. Germline V gives CDR1 MGHDK, CDR2 SYGVNS. The V gene lost 6 bases and the J gene lost 7 bases, with 19 bases spanning the gap.

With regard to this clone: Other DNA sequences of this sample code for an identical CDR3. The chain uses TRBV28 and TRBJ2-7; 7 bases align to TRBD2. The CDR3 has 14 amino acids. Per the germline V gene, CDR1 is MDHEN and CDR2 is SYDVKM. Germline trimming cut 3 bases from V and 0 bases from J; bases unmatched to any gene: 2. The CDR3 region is CASSLGGSSYEQYF. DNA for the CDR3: TGTGCCAGCAGTTTGGGCGGGAGCTCCTACGAGCAGTACTTC. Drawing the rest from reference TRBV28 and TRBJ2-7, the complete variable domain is DVKVTQSSRYLVKRTGEKVFLECVQDMDHENMFWYRQDPGLGLRLIYFSYDVKMKEKGDIPEGYSVSREKKERFSLILESASTNQTSMYLCASSLGGSSYEQYFGPGTRLTVT.

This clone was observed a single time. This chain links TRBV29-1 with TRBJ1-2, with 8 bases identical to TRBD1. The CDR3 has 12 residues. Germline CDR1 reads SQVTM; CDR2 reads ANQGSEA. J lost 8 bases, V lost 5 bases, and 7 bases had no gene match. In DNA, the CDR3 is TGCAGCGTTAGGACAGGGTCGTCCGGCTACACCTTC. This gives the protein CSVRTGSSGYTF.